This T cell receptor beta chain stems from a study of blood T cell repertoires in COVID-19. Looking at the study overall: Researchers got acute and convalescent COVID-19 samples from the United States, Italy and Spain.

Sequenced by immunoSEQ multiplex PCR; TCRdb stores in-frame clones only, minus some. The sample consists of approximately 110,000 clones, roughly 84% of them appearing once. The CDR3 is 15 residues long. Trimming took 5 bases from V and 3 from J, leaving 16 bases between them. Germline CDR1 reads SGHVS; CDR2 reads FQNEAQ. The sequence was obtained from a woman in her 70s with acute or convalescent COVID-19. The rearrangement links TRBV7-8 to TRBJ1-1; possible D gene TRBD1, 6 bases. The sequenced sample consisted of peripheral blood. The CDR3 bases are TGTGCCAGCAGCGCTACAGGGAAGGCGGACACTGAAGCTTTCTTT. Protein product: CASSATGKADTEAFF.